The 29 T cell receptor beta chains given below trace back to one sample, sequenced in a study of shared clonotypes between healthy human individuals. Naive-designated CD8 cells lacked CD45RO, were positively enriched for CCR7, and omitted terminally differentiated effector memory CD45RA+ cells. The repertoire was sequenced with immunoSEQ multiplex PCR; TCRdb's copy has only in-frame clones and lacks some. Found here are over 2 million clones, 85% to 95% of them singletons; the top ten hold 0.85% to 1.2%. What was sequenced was naive CD8+ T cells sorted from blood. The origin of the receptors is a man aged 18 to 35 in good health.

This chain links TRBV28 with TRBJ2-4, with D possibly TRBD2 on 6 matching bases. The CDR3 length is 17 residues. Germline-derived CDR1 and CDR2 are MDHEN and SYDVKM. V lost 6 bases and J lost 1, with 19 bases in between. The CDR3 nucleotides are TGTGCCAGCAGCCTCGGACGGCTACTAGCTGCCAAAAACATTCAGTACTTC. Translation gives CASSLGRLLAAKNIQYF.

This chain uses TRBV11-2 with TRBJ1-1; unclear D gene. The germline V gene has CDR1 SGHAT and CDR2 FQNNGV. CDR3 length: 12 residues. The V gene lost 3 bases and the J gene lost 2 bases, with 4 bases spanning the gap. The CDR3 region has the DNA TGTGCCAGCAGCTTTGGAAACACTGAAGCTTTCTTT. As protein: CASSFGNTEAFF.

The V gene is TRBV11-2, the J gene TRBJ2-1; possible D gene TRBD2, 6 bases. This CDR3 spans 14 amino acids. CDR1 is SGHAT and CDR2 is FQNNGV in the germline V gene. V lost 2 bases and J 6 bases, leaving 11 bases between the germline ends. CDR3: CASSLTGGTNEQFF. For the CDR3, the DNA is TGTGCCAGCAGCTTAACCGGCGGGACCAATGAGCAGTTCTTC. Using reference TRBV11-2 and TRBJ2-1 for the parts outside the CDR3, the full variable domain is EAGVAQSPRYKIIEKRQSVAFWCNPISGHATLYWYQQILGQGPKLLIQFQNNGVVDDSQLPKDRFSAERLKGVDSTLKIQPAKLEDSAVYLCASSLTGGTNEQFFGPGTRLTVL.

V gene TRBV5-1 combines with J gene TRBJ2-1, with D possibly TRBD2 on 5 matching bases. The CDR3 is made up of 18 amino acids. The V end was cut by 0 bases, the J end by 2 bases, with 18 bases between. Germline assignment: CDR1 SGHRS and CDR2 YFSETQ. The DNA of the CDR3 is TGCGCCAGCAGCTTGGAAGGGTTGGCGGCGGGTCCCTACAATGAGCAGTTCTTC. It is translated as CASSLEGLAAGPYNEQFF.

Of note for this clone: Other DNA sequences in this sample translate to the same CDR3. This chain uses TRBV7-9 with TRBJ2-5; 15 positions agree with TRBD2. The CDR3 extends over 15 amino acids. With 5 bases clipped from V and 4 bases from J, the junction kept 2 bases outside the gene matches. The V gene's germline CDR1 is SEHNR and CDR2 FQNEAQ (reference sequence). CDR3 sequence (DNA): TGTGCCAGCAGCCCGGGACTAGCGGGGGGAGAGACCCAGTACTTC. Its translation: CASSPGLAGGETQYF.

This sequence joins TRBV7-9 and TRBJ2-6; 7 bases line up with TRBD1. Germline V gene lookup returns CDR1 SEHNR and CDR2 FQNEAQ (reference sequence). V shed 1 base and J 4 bases; nucleotides not matched to a gene: 10. The CDR3 length is 18 residues. CDR3 sequence reads: CASSLVGDRKIGANVLTF. The DNA for the CDR3 is TGTGCCAGCAGCTTAGTCGGGGACAGAAAGATCGGGGCCAACGTCCTGACTTTC.

CDR3 loop: CASSDLIGEAFF. The CDR3 DNA follows: TGTGCCAGCAGCGATCTGATAGGTGAAGCTTTCTTT. The chain links TRBV2 to TRBJ1-1, with D uncertain. The CDR3 has 12 amino acids. CDR1 is SNHLY and CDR2 is FYNNEI in the germline V gene. Trimming shortened V by 6 bases and J by 7 bases, and 12 bases separated the two germline ends.

The chain couples TRBV28 to TRBJ2-5, with D perhaps TRBD2 (6 bases). The CDR3 totals 13 residues. The germline CDR1 and CDR2 sequences are MDHEN and SYDVKM. V lost 7 bases, J lost 3 bases, and 12 bases lay in between. This CDR3 is CASTDWGEETQYF. The CDR3 bases are TGTGCCAGCACCGATTGGGGGGAAGAGACCCAGTACTTC.

The chain joins TRBV27 to TRBJ1-2, with D unclear. Trimming removed 6 bases from V and 14 bases from J, with 22 bases in between. Germline V lookup: CDR1 MNHEY, CDR2 SMNVEV (reference sequence). The CDR3 is 13 amino acids. Written as DNA, the CDR3 is TGTGCCAGCAGGAATCCGGCAACCCCCCTTGAGACCTTC. Amino acid sequence: CASRNPATPLETF.

The V and J genes are TRBV11-3 and TRBJ1-4, with 9 bases that match TRBD1. V dropped 1 base and J dropped 2; count of bases not matched to a gene: 11. CDR1 is SGHNT and CDR2 is YENEEA in the germline V gene. The length of the CDR3 is 19 residues. Written as DNA, the CDR3 is TGTGCCAGCAGCTTAGCCCCACCGGGACAGGGTCGGACTAATGAAAAACTGTTTTTT. Its protein product is CASSLAPPGQGRTNEKLFF.

The CDR3 sequence: CASSQPLWGEQYF. The CDR3 region has the DNA TGCGCCAGCAGCCAACCTCTTTGGGGCGAGCAGTACTTC. V and J are TRBV4-3 and TRBJ2-7; no definite D call. V gave up 2 bases and J gave up 6 bases, with 11 bases separating them. The CDR3 extends over 13 amino acids. The germline V gene has CDR1 LGHNA and CDR2 YSLEER.

The chain employs TRBV4-1 and TRBJ1-1; D gene uncertain. The CDR3 is 15 amino acids. V shed 1 base and J shed 0 bases, with 9 bases lying between them. Germline CDR1 MGHRA, CDR2 YSYEKL. CDR3 protein: CASSQAPYMNTEAFF. The CDR3 DNA reads TGCGCCAGCAGCCAAGCCCCGTACATGAACACTGAAGCTTTCTTT.

The chain links TRBV19 to TRBJ2-3; no firm D call. Germline CDR1 and CDR2: LNHDA and SQIVND (reference sequence). Trimming took 5 bases from V and 0 from J, leaving 9 bases between them. The CDR3 totals 14 residues. The DNA of the CDR3 is TGTGCCAGTAGTCCTCTATTGAGCACAGATACGCAGTATTTT. Its protein product is CASSPLLSTDTQYF.

V usage is TRBV6-6 and J usage is TRBJ2-1; perhaps TRBD2 as D (5 bases). The CDR3 has 14 residues. Deletions cut 8 bases from V and 5 bases from J, with 16 bases between. Germline values: CDR1 MNHNY, CDR2 SVGAGI (reference sequence). For the CDR3, the DNA is TGTGCCAGCGATCCCGGGATTGGGAACAATGAGCAGTTCTTC. The encoded protein is CASDPGIGNNEQFF.

The CDR3 here is CASSEYDQREQYF. In DNA, the CDR3 is TGTGCCAGCAGTGAATATGATCAACGCGAGCAGTACTTC. J is TRBJ2-7 and V is TRBV25-1; D is unresolved. Deletions cut 0 bases from V and 6 bases from J, with 9 bases between. The germline V gene encodes CDR1 MGHDK and CDR2 SYGVNS. The CDR3 is made up of 13 amino acids.

The V call is TRBV5-1, the J call TRBJ1-1; D is possibly TRBD1 (6 bases). Germline V gene data show CDR1 as SGHRS and CDR2 as YFSETQ. The CDR3 runs 15 residues. V was shortened by 0 bases and J by 4 bases, with 13 bases between the two germline ends. The CDR3, as DNA: TGCGCCAGCAGCTTGGTTGGGGGGGCTGGCACTGAAGCTTTCTTT. It translates to CASSLVGGAGTEAFF.

This chain links TRBV7-2 with TRBJ2-3; D is unclear. CDR1 is SGHTA and CDR2 is FQGNSA in the germline V gene. V was trimmed by 1 base and J by 12 bases, leaving 11 bases between them. The CDR3 contains 12 residues. The DNA of the CDR3 is TGTGCCAGCAGCTTAGAGGGTAGCATCCAGTATTTT. Its translation is CASSLEGSIQYF.

This chain joins TRBV2 and TRBJ2-5, with D maybe TRBD1 (6 bases). CDR3 size: 15 residues. Per the germline V gene, CDR1 is SNHLY and CDR2 is FYNNEI. V lost 4 bases to trimming and J lost 3 bases, with 15 bases between them. CDR3 loop: CASSGAGTWEETQYF. CDR3 in DNA: TGTGCCAGCAGTGGGGCCGGGACATGGGAAGAGACCCAGTACTTC.

The rearrangement links TRBV4-3 to TRBJ2-1, with 14 bases identical to TRBD2. There are 18 residues in the CDR3. With V trimmed by 1 base and J by 6 bases, 8 bases remained unmatched. CDR1 and CDR2 from the germline V gene are LGHNA and YSLEER. CDR3 DNA sequence: TGCGCCAGCAGCCAAGGACTAGCGGGAGGGGCGCTAATCAATGAGCAGTTCTTC. This translates into CASSQGLAGGALINEQFF.

The V call is TRBV27, the J call TRBJ2-7; the match to TRBD2 covers 11 bases. The CDR3 contains 15 residues. J was trimmed by 0 bases and V by 5 bases; bases with no gene match: 3. Germline V gene data show CDR1 as MNHEY and CDR2 as SMNVEV (reference sequence). In DNA, the CDR3 is TGTGCCAGCAGTCTGACTAGCGGGAACTCCTACGAGCAGTACTTC. It codes for CASSLTSGNSYEQYF.

This chain connects TRBV7-6 to TRBJ2-1; D is unclear. The CDR3 covers 12 residues. Trimming pared 4 bases from V and 6 bases from J, leaving 7 bases between. Germline V CDR1 and CDR2: SGHVS, FNYEAQ. CDR3 nucleotides: TGTGCCAGCAGCTCTATTAGCAATGAGCAGTTCTTC. This codes for CASSSISNEQFF.

The chain has TRBV30 and TRBJ2-2; D is ambiguous. This CDR3 has 12 amino acids. Germline lookup yields CDR1 GTSNPN and CDR2 SVGIG (reference sequence). V lost 8 bases, J lost 8 bases, and 15 bases lay in between. The CDR3: CAGWASPGELFF. The CDR3, as DNA: TGTGCCGGATGGGCTTCTCCGGGGGAGCTGTTTTTT. Based on the CDR3 plus reference TRBV30 and TRBJ2-2, the full variable domain is SQTIHQWPATLVQPVGSPLSLECTVEGTSNPNLYWYRQAAGRGLQLLFYSVGIGQISSEVPQNLSASRPQDRQFILSSKKLLLSDSGFYLCAGWASPGELFFGEGSRLTVL.

Comments on this clone: Other DNA sequences in the sample encode the same CDR3. The chain is built from TRBV5-4 and TRBJ2-7, with TRBD1 identical over 11 bases. The CDR3 is 14 amino acids. With 7 bases clipped from V and 3 bases from J, the junction kept 6 bases outside the gene matches. Germline CDR1 is SGHNT and CDR2 is YYREEE (reference sequence). CDR3 protein: CASSAGTGGYEQYF. The CDR3 bases are TGTGCCAGCTCAGCCGGGACAGGGGGCTACGAGCAGTACTTC.

Only one count was recorded for this clone. J is TRBJ2-6 and V is TRBV7-6; either TRBD1 or TRBD2 may supply D (5 bases each). Germline CDR1 SGHVS, CDR2 FNYEAQ. This CDR3 has 16 residues. Trimming took off 5 bases at V and 0 bases at J, with 11 bases between the two ends. The CDR3 region has the DNA TGTGCCAGCAGCCCTGAGGGGTTCTCTGGGGCCAACGTCCTGACTTTC. Its translation: CASSPEGFSGANVLTF.

The chain employs TRBV6-1 and TRBJ2-3, with 14 positions matching TRBD2. In germline, CDR1 is MNHNS, CDR2 SASEGT. The CDR3 contains 16 residues. V was clipped by 4 bases and J by 3 bases; unmatched bases: 3. This CDR3 reads CASSVGTSGGTDTQYF. CDR3 coding DNA: TGTGCCAGCAGTGTGGGGACTAGCGGGGGTACAGATACGCAGTATTTT.

This chain links TRBV7-9 with TRBJ2-7, with D possibly matching TRBD2 (5 bases). Trimming cost V 5 bases and J 3 bases, with 11 bases left between them. Germline values: CDR1 SEHNR, CDR2 FQNEAQ (reference sequence). The CDR3 runs to 13 residues. The CDR3 DNA is TGTGCCAGCAGCCCTAAGGACTGCTACGAGCAGTACTTC. Protein product: CASSPKDCYEQYF.

The genes are TRBV30 and TRBJ1-5; D is unclear. The CDR3 sequence is 15 residues long. Trimming shortened V by 2 bases and J by 0 bases, and 11 bases separated the two germline ends. Germline assignment: CDR1 GTSNPN and CDR2 SVGIG (reference sequence). The CDR3 protein is CAWSPGANSNQPQHF. CDR3 nucleotides: TGTGCCTGGAGTCCAGGAGCTAATAGCAATCAGCCCCAGCATTTT. Variable domain in full (rest from reference TRBV30 and TRBJ1-5): SQTIHQWPATLVQPVGSPLSLECTVEGTSNPNLYWYRQAAGRGLQLLFYSVGIGQISSEVPQNLSASRPQDRQFILSSKKLLLSDSGFYLCAWSPGANSNQPQHFGDGTRLSIL.

The V and J genes are TRBV10-3 and TRBJ2-1; 13 positions match TRBD2. Trimming cost V 1 base and J 6 bases; bases outside gene matches: 0. This CDR3 has 15 residues. The germline V gene has CDR1 ENHRY and CDR2 SYGVKD. CDR3 amino acids: CAISEWTSGSNEQFF. The CDR3 DNA sequence: TGTGCCATCAGTGAGTGGACTAGCGGGAGCAATGAGCAGTTCTTC.

The rearrangement joins TRBV4-1 to TRBJ1-1, with D perhaps matching TRBD1 (6 bases). The CDR3 is made up of 15 amino acids. CDR1 is MGHRA and CDR2 is YSYEKL in the germline V gene. Trimming removed 1 base at V and 8 bases at J, with 17 bases between. DNA for the CDR3: TGCGCCAGCAGCCAAGCTTGGGACACGGGGGAAGAAGCTTTCTTT. Amino acids: CASSQAWDTGEEAFF.